This T cell receptor (beta chain) derives from a study of shared clonotypes between healthy human individuals. The method was immunoSEQ multiplex PCR; TCRdb's version includes in-frame clones alone and lacks a portion of them. The profile shows fewer than 850,000 clones, 90% of them singletons. The ends were cut back, 4 bases at V and 2 bases at J, with 9 bases in the middle. This CDR3 is built from 12 residues. Germline CDR1 SQVTM, CDR2 ANQGSEA. The material sequenced was memory CD8+ T cells from PBMCs. The subset is: CD45RO+ cells pooled with CCR7-negative TemRA cells. The chain has TRBV29-1 and TRBJ2-7; D remains ambiguous. The source of this sequence is a man between 18 and 29 years old in good health. Some clones in this sample may be carry-over from other donors' samples. For the CDR3, the DNA is TGCAGCGTTGGGGCGGCCCCCTACGAGCAGTACTTC. Encoded protein: CSVGAAPYEQYF.